The present T cell receptor beta chain was sequenced within a study of human T cells and chemical hapten exposure. Broader study findings: Among TCRs, those above 1 in 1000 frequency were unaffected by DPC sensitization.

The CDR3 is 15 amino acids. CDR1 is MDHEN and CDR2 is SYDVKM in the germline V gene. The V gene lost 0 bases and the J gene lost 2 bases, with 10 bases spanning the gap. Specified time point: healthy volunteer bleed at 2 weeks. Total RNA was extracted from unfractionated whole blood. In this sample, this clonotype turned up a few times. Its antigen remains unidentified. The library gave individual cDNA molecules unique molecular identifiers. Per the original methods: A per-sample median of roughly 96,000 TCRs was observed, with a range of about 20,000 to 690,600. TCRdb redid the calling of the RACE reads with MiXCR, one entry per CDR3 protein. For this entry, the V and J calls and clone size follow TCRdb and not the study's own pipeline. The table shows approximately 90,000 distinct CDR3 sequences, with approximately 9.7% occurring only once.

This chain uses TRBV28 with TRBJ2-5; D is ambiguous. The source of this sequence is a female donor in good health. Some clones in this sample may be carry-over from other donors' samples. Sequenced sample: whole blood. The CDR3 loop is CASSLWSGKQETQYF. CDR3 nucleotides: TGTGCCAGCAGTTTATGGTCAGGCAAACAAGAGACCCAGTACTTC.